The 14 T cell receptor beta chains presented below share a single source sample, sequenced in a study of T cells in Graves' hyperthyroidism and ophthalmopathy. Researchers took RNA transcripts and amplified the TCR beta CDR3 regions from them. First-round RT-PCR with HTBI primers amplified the TCR CDR3 region. MiXCR was run by TCRdb on the multiplex PCR reads, yielding one entry per CDR3 protein. Among about 360,000 distinct CDR3 sequences, around 14% were seen once, and the ten largest hold 9.2%. Sequencing was carried out using blood. The receptors derive from a woman younger than 35 with Graves' hyperthyroidism.

This clonotype was detected ten times or more. The chain uses TRBV28 and TRBJ2-7; D gene uncertain. The CDR3 is 15 residues long. Trimming left V 5 bases short and J 0 bases short, with 14 bases between. Germline V CDR1 and CDR2: MDHEN, SYDVKM. CDR3 DNA: TGTGCCAGCAGTCCTTCGGGCCCAAGCTCCTACGAGCAGTACTTC. This gives the protein CASSPSGPSSYEQYF.

This clonotype was detected a few times. Just one base apart from a much larger clone, this may be a read error. The J gene is TRBJ2-3, the V gene TRBV2; 7 bases line up with TRBD1. The CDR3 extends over 15 amino acids. CDR1 SNHLY and CDR2 FYNNEI come from the germline V gene. The CDR3 nucleotides are TGTACCAGCACTATCACAGGGGTTGGCACAGATACGCAGTATTTT. Its translation is CTSTITGVGTDTQYF.

The chain has TRBV7-3 and TRBJ2-7, with 9 bases lining up with TRBD1. The germline CDR1 and CDR2 sequences are SGHTA and FQGTGA. With 5 bases clipped from V and 3 bases from J, the junction kept 14 bases outside the gene matches. The CDR3 loop spans 17 amino acids. CDR3 in DNA: TGTGCCAGCAGCAAGCACCGGGACAGGGTGCGGAACTACGAGCAGTACTTC. Its protein product is CASSKHRDRVRNYEQYF. Based on the CDR3 plus reference TRBV7-3 and TRBJ2-7, the full variable domain is GAGVSQTPSNKVTEKGKYVELRCDPISGHTALYWYRQSLGQGPEFLIYFQGTGAADDSGLPNDRFFAVRPEGSVSTLKIQRTERGDSAVYLCASSKHRDRVRNYEQYFGPGTRLTVT.

V usage is TRBV6-1 and J usage is TRBJ1-2; D perhaps matches TRBD1 (6 bases). The CDR3 length is 12 residues. V gave up 4 bases and J gave up 6 bases, with 9 bases separating them. Germline V gene sequence: CDR1 MNHNS, CDR2 SASEGT. In DNA form, the CDR3 reads TGTGCCAGCAGTGGAACAGGGAATGGCTACACCTTC. It is translated as CASSGTGNGYTF.

This clonotype was seen ten or more times. This chain joins TRBV7-3 and TRBJ2-3; D unclear. Germline CDR1 and CDR2: SGHTA and FQGTGA. V was shortened by 0 bases and J by 6 bases, with 13 bases between the two germline ends. The CDR3 is 15 residues long. CDR3: CASSLTIGGPDTQYF. CDR3 nucleotides: TGTGCCAGCAGCTTAACTATAGGTGGGCCCGATACGCAGTATTTT.

This clonotype showed up many times. This chain joins TRBV20-1 and TRBJ2-1; no clear D gene. There are 15 residues in the CDR3. V was cut by 0 bases and J by 9 bases, with 18 bases left in between. In germline, CDR1 is DFQATT, CDR2 SNEGSKA (reference sequence). This CDR3 is CSARDLRLSVGEQFF. The CDR3, as DNA: TGCAGTGCTAGAGATCTCCGGCTTTCCGTTGGTGAGCAGTTCTTC.

This clonotype came up many times. The chain has TRBV30 and TRBJ2-7; 7 positions match TRBD1. Germline CDR1 reads GTSNPN; CDR2 reads SVGIG (reference sequence). This CDR3 spans 13 amino acids. The V and J ends lost 1 base and 3 bases, in that order; junction bases with no gene match: 3. As DNA, the CDR3 is TGTGCCTGGAGTGCGACAGGGCGCTACGAGCAGTACTTC. Translated, it gives CAWSATGRYEQYF.

The chain employs TRBV20-1 and TRBJ2-7; D uncertain. The CDR3 runs to 12 residues. Trimming shortened V by 1 base and J by 7 bases, and 11 bases separated the two germline ends. CDR1 is DFQATT and CDR2 is SNEGSKA in the germline V gene (reference sequence). The CDR3 protein is CSARAPPQEQYF. The CDR3 nucleotides are TGCAGTGCTAGAGCTCCCCCCCAGGAGCAGTACTTC.

In regard to this clonotype: A single base separates this from a much larger clone, so it may be a read error. The gene calls are TRBV7-2 and TRBJ2-7, with D perhaps matching TRBD1 (6 bases). TRBJ2-1 matches the DNA end more closely, so the J call is doubtful. In germline, CDR1 is SGHTA, CDR2 FQGNSA. The CDR3 has 15 residues. The CDR3 spells CASSLDRQGSYEQFF. For the CDR3, the DNA is TGTGCCAGCAGCTTAGACCGGCAGGGGAGCTACGAGCAGTTCTTC.

This clonotype occurred many times. This sequence joins TRBV14 and TRBJ2-5, with D unresolved. V was clipped by 0 bases and J by 1 base, with 15 bases between them. The CDR3 is made up of 17 amino acids. Germline V gene data show CDR1 as SGHDN and CDR2 as FVKESK. CDR3 in DNA: TGTGCCAGCAGCCAAGAGCTGTCGACCCACCTCCAAGAGACCCAGTACTTC. As protein: CASSQELSTHLQETQYF.

This clonotype was picked up many times. The J gene is TRBJ2-5, the V gene TRBV7-9; D perhaps matches TRBD1 (6 bases). Germline V lookup: CDR1 SEHNR, CDR2 FQNEAQ (reference sequence). The CDR3 loop spans 14 amino acids. V lost 4 bases and J 9 bases, leaving 18 bases between the germline ends. The CDR3 sequence: CASSSMGDIGAQYF. The CDR3 nucleotides are TGTGCCAGCAGCTCGATGGGGGACATCGGAGCCCAGTACTTC.

As concerns this clonotype: A much larger clone lies a single base off, so this may be a read error. V is TRBV2 and J is TRBJ2-5; D is unclear. The CDR3 is 14 amino acids. V was pared by 3 bases and J by 7 bases, with 15 bases between. Germline V gene data show CDR1 as SNHLY and CDR2 as FYNNEI. CDR3 in amino acids: CASSEWVGKVTQYF. DNA for the CDR3: TGTGCCAGCAGTGAGTGGGTTGGAAAAGTGACCCAGTACTTC.

This clonotype was detected only once. The gene calls are TRBV7-9 and TRBJ1-1, with D perhaps TRBD1 (5 bases). Trimming took 5 bases from V and 5 from J, leaving 15 bases between them. Germline CDR1 is SEHNR and CDR2 is FQNEAQ (reference sequence). There are 14 residues in the CDR3. The CDR3 spells CASSNRDRGTEAFF. The CDR3, as DNA: TGTGCCAGCAGCAACCGGGACCGGGGAACTGAAGCTTTCTTT.

The chain uses TRBV5-6 and TRBJ1-6; D unresolved. Trimming removed 0 bases at V and 7 bases at J, with 8 bases between. Germline V gene lookup returns CDR1 SGHDT and CDR2 YYEEEE. The CDR3 loop spans 14 amino acids. CDR3 protein: CASSLGRKNSPLHF. Written as DNA, the CDR3 is TGTGCCAGCAGCTTGGGACGAAAGAATTCACCCCTCCACTTT.